The next 21 T cell receptor beta chains were all read from a single sample in a study of cytomegalovirus exposure and HLA in healthy donors. 60 Vbeta and 13 Jbeta primers were used in PCR. Sequencing was performed with immunoSEQ multiplex PCR; in TCRdb, only in-frame clones are kept and a portion is missing. The data show roughly 56,000 clones, with over 70% seen just once and about 51% held by the top ten. Sequencing was done on a sample of PBMCs. These receptors were obtained from a man in his fifties or sixties in good health and CMV-seropositive.

The rearrangement joins TRBV30 to TRBJ1-2; TRBD1 aligns across 7 bases. Germline-derived CDR1 and CDR2 are GTSNPN and SVGIG (reference sequence). The junction had 5 bases not matched to a gene; V was cut back by 0 bases and J by 1 base. CDR3 length: 15 amino acids. The CDR3 sequence: CAWSVAQGLNYGYTF. The CDR3 coding sequence is TGTGCCTGGAGTGTAGCACAGGGGCTTAACTATGGCTACACCTTC.

J is TRBJ2-7 and V is TRBV2; 8 bases fit TRBD2. The ends lost 5 bases at V and 3 bases at J; junction bases unmatched: 24. The CDR3 contains 20 residues. CDR1 is SNHLY, CDR2 FYNNEI, per germline. In nucleotides, the CDR3 is TGTGCCAGCAGTCCGGAAGACACAAACTTAAGCGGGAGAGCGGTCTACGAGCAGTACTTC. The encoded protein is CASSPEDTNLSGRAVYEQYF.

A few counts support this clone. The chain combines TRBV27 with TRBJ2-3; D call uncertain. The CDR3 is 16 amino acids. CDR1 is MNHEY, CDR2 SMNVEV, per germline (reference sequence). V was shortened by 6 bases and J by 4 bases, with 20 bases between the two germline ends. CDR3 in DNA: TGTGCCAGCAGCAGAAGAGCGAGAGAGGCGGCAGATACGCAGTATTTT. The encoded protein is CASSRRAREAADTQYF.

This chain connects TRBV9 to TRBJ1-2, with 10 positions matching TRBD1. The CDR3 loop spans 17 amino acids. Unmatched junction bases numbered 13, after V lost 4 bases and J lost 4 bases. Germline V gene sequence: CDR1 SGDLS, CDR2 YYNGEE. The CDR3 coding sequence is TGTGCCAGCAGCCTAAAGGGACAGGGGACATCCGGCTATGGCTACACCTTC. Translating it yields CASSLKGQGTSGYGYTF.

This chain joins TRBV7-9 and TRBJ1-6, with 7 bases fitting TRBD1. The CDR3 is 15 amino acids. Germline V gene lookup returns CDR1 SEHNR and CDR2 FQNEAQ (reference sequence). The J segment lost 7 bases and the V segment lost 5 bases, leaving 8 bases of the junction unmatched. This CDR3 reads CASSPTGDGNSPLHF. The CDR3 region has the DNA TGTGCCAGCAGCCCTACAGGGGATGGAAATTCACCCCTCCACTTT.

The chain recombines TRBV5-1 with TRBJ2-2; a possible D gene is TRBD2 (5 bases). Trimming shortened V by 3 bases and J by 2 bases, and 14 bases separated the two germline ends. CDR3 size: 16 residues. Germline CDR1 is SGHRS and CDR2 is YFSETQ. Written as DNA, the CDR3 is TGCGCCAGCAGCTGGCGGGCAGTAACCAACACCGGGGAGCTGTTTTTT. It encodes CASSWRAVTNTGELFF.

The rearrangement links TRBV25-1 to TRBJ2-7, with TRBD1 matching 7 bases. Germline lookup yields CDR1 MGHDK and CDR2 SYGVNS. The V gene end was trimmed by 4 bases and the J gene end by 4 bases; junction bases not matched to a gene: 7. CDR3 length: 14 amino acids. The CDR3 DNA follows: TGTGCCAGCAGTGGGGGTAGGGGGCTATACGAGCAGTACTTC. Its translation: CASSGGRGLYEQYF.

V gene TRBV5-1 combines with J gene TRBJ2-4; no firm D call. Trimming cost V 4 bases and J 0 bases, with 8 bases left between them. The CDR3 is 14 residues long. Looked up from germline, CDR1 is SGHRS and CDR2 is YFSETQ. The CDR3 loop is CASSLELAKNIQYF. CDR3 bases: TGCGCCAGCAGCCTAGAGCTAGCCAAAAACATTCAGTACTTC.

The CDR3 spells CATSRDLAGRVAAGELFF. CDR3 nucleotides: TGTGCCACCAGCAGAGACCTAGCGGGGCGAGTAGCCGCCGGGGAGCTGTTTTTT. V and J are TRBV15 and TRBJ1-1; 9 nucleotides match TRBD2. The DNA matches TRBJ2-2 better at its end, which makes the J call doubtful. Germline V gene sequence: CDR1 LNHNV, CDR2 YYDKDF (reference sequence). This CDR3 region has 18 residues.

The rearrangement uses TRBV7-9 and TRBJ2-7, with a tentative D call TRBD2 (5 bases). This CDR3 has 17 residues. Germline V gene lookup returns CDR1 SEHNR and CDR2 FQNEAQ (reference sequence). Trimming left V 3 bases short and J 4 bases short, with 22 bases between. CDR3 coding DNA: TGTGCCAGCAGCTTGGACCACGGGGAGAGTGTGGCGTACGAGCAGTACTTC. Translation gives CASSLDHGESVAYEQYF.

The chain recombines TRBV14 with TRBJ2-3; 9 bases align to TRBD2. Germline lookup yields CDR1 SGHDN and CDR2 FVKESK. The CDR3 runs 17 residues. The trim removed 2 bases at V and 0 bases at J, leaving 6 bases unmatched. The CDR3 loop reads CASSQTTSGPSTDTQYF. CDR3 DNA sequence: TGTGCCAGCAGCCAAACTACTAGCGGGCCGAGCACAGATACGCAGTATTTT.

The rearrangement joins TRBV5-4 to TRBJ2-5, with TRBD1 identical over 8 bases. With V trimmed by 3 bases and J by 5 bases, 6 bases remained unmatched. The CDR3 runs 14 residues. From germline, CDR1 is SGHNT and CDR2 YYREEE (reference sequence). The CDR3 spells CASSSRTGPETQYF. CDR3 DNA: TGTGCCAGCAGCTCCCGGACAGGGCCGGAGACCCAGTACTTC.

The chain recombines TRBV10-3 with TRBJ2-7; D perhaps matches TRBD2 (6 bases). CDR3 length: 13 amino acids. Germline V CDR1 and CDR2: ENHRY, SYGVKD. The V and J ends lost 2 bases and 5 bases respectively, with 10 bases between them. This CDR3 reads CAISEITSNEQYF. The CDR3 nucleotides read TGTGCCATCAGTGAGATTACTAGCAACGAGCAGTACTTC.

The chain combines TRBV9 with TRBJ2-7, with a tentative D call TRBD2 (5 bases). Trimming pared 0 bases from V and 6 bases from J, leaving 16 bases between. Germline-derived CDR1 and CDR2 are SGDLS and YYNGEE. CDR3 size: 15 residues. The CDR3 is CASSVGSLAVGEQYF. CDR3 in DNA: TGTGCCAGCAGCGTAGGATCGCTAGCCGTAGGCGAGCAGTACTTC.

The chain links TRBV28 to TRBJ2-7; 9 bases fit TRBD1. The germline gives CDR1 MDHEN, CDR2 SYDVKM. The V gene end was trimmed by 6 bases and the J gene end by 6 bases; junction bases not matched to a gene: 18. This CDR3 contains 17 residues. The CDR3 loop is CASSPISPRTGAPEQYF. CDR3 coding DNA: TGTGCCAGCAGCCCTATATCGCCCCGGACAGGGGCCCCCGAGCAGTACTTC. Full variable domain (missing parts from reference TRBV28 and TRBJ2-7): DVKVTQSSRYLVKRTGEKVFLECVQDMDHENMFWYRQDPGLGLRLIYFSYDVKMKEKGDIPEGYSVSREKKERFSLILESASTNQTSMYLCASSPISPRTGAPEQYFGPGTRLTVT.

This rearrangement joins TRBV9 to TRBJ2-1, with D perhaps matching TRBD2 (6 bases). Germline V gene sequence: CDR1 SGDLS, CDR2 YYNGEE. Trimming pared 6 bases from V and 8 bases from J, leaving 21 bases between. The CDR3 consists of 15 residues. The DNA of the CDR3 is TGTGCCAGCAACTACCTAGGAGGGGTAGTCGATGAGCAGTTCTTC. Residues: CASNYLGGVVDEQFF.

The chain has TRBV5-1 and TRBJ1-1; D unresolved. From germline, CDR1 is SGHRS and CDR2 YFSETQ. The CDR3 runs to 14 residues. Between the trimmed V and J ends, which lost 0 bases and 2 bases, there was a span of 8 bases. The CDR3 DNA sequence: TGCGCCAGCAGCTTGGCGTTCCCCAACACTGAAGCTTTCTTT. This encodes CASSLAFPNTEAFF.

The table lists this clone with a few counts. A far larger clone differs by one base, so this is likely a read error. J is TRBJ1-5 and V is TRBV7-6; TRBD1 is a possible D gene (5 bases). The CDR3 totals 12 residues. Germline V gene sequence: CDR1 SGHVS, CDR2 FNYEAQ. Written as DNA, the CDR3 is TGTTCCAGCAGCTCAGGGAATCAGCCCCAGCATTTT. This sequence encodes CSSSSGNQPQHF.

The chain employs TRBV6-1 and TRBJ1-1, with D uncertain. The CDR3 runs 13 residues. The V end was cut by 3 bases, the J end by 5 bases, with 10 bases between. Germline V lookup: CDR1 MNHNS, CDR2 SASEGT. CDR3 nucleotide sequence: TGTGCCAGCAGTGATACTGTCGGGACTGAAGCTTTCTTT. Translated: CASSDTVGTEAFF.

The chain combines TRBV7-2 with TRBJ2-1; a weak D match, TRBD1 (5 bases). CDR3 length: 14 residues. CDR1 SGHTA and CDR2 FQGNSA come from the germline V gene. Deletions cut 5 bases from V and 7 bases from J, with 15 bases between. The CDR3 DNA follows: TGTGCCAGCAGCCTTTTAGGGGCCGGTAATGAGCAGTTCTTC. Translating gives CASSLLGAGNEQFF.

V is TRBV19 and J is TRBJ1-1, with TRBD1 matching over 10 bases. Germline CDR1 reads LNHDA; CDR2 reads SQIVND (reference sequence). The V and J ends lost 6 bases and 3 bases, in that order; junction bases with no gene match: 1. CDR3 length: 13 amino acids. This CDR3 is CASSGQGDTEAFF. The CDR3 nucleotides read TGTGCCAGTAGCGGACAGGGGGACACTGAAGCTTTCTTT.